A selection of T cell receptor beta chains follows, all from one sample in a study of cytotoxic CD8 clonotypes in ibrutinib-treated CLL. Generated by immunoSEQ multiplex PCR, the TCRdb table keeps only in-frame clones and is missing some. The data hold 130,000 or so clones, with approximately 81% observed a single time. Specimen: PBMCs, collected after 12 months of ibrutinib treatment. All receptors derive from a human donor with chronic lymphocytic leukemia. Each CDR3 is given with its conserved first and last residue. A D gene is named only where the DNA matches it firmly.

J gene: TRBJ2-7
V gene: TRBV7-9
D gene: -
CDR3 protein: CASSLFPGYEQYF

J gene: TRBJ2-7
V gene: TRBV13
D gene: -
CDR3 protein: CASSPGVDWEQYF

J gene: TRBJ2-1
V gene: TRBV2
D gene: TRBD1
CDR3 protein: CASRERRDRNSYNEQFF

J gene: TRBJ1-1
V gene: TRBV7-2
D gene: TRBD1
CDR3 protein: CASSLGGQPTEAFF

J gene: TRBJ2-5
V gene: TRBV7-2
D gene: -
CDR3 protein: CASSLELGETQYF

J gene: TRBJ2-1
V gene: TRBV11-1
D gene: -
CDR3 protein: CASTFNPADNEQFF

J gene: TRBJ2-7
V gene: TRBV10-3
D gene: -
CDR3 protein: CAISESQALYEQYF

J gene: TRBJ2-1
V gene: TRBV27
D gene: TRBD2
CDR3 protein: CASSLTLAAYNEQFF

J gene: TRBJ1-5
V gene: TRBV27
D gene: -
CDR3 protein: CASRGRPGARQPQHF

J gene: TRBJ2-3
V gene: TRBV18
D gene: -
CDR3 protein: CASSPQGGALADTQYF

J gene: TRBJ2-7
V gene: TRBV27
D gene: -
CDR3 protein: CASSALGAAYEQYF

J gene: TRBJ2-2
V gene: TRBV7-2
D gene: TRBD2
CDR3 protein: CASSSGLAGGNTGELFF

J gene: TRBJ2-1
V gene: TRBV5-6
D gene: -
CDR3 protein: CASSFVGVSNEQFF

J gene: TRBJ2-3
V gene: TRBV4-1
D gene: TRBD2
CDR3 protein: CASSRGGGRSDTQYF

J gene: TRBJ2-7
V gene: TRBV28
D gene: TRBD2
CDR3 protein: CASSLWTSTNEQYF

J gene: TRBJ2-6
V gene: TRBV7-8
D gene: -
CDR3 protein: CASSPLASAGANVLTF

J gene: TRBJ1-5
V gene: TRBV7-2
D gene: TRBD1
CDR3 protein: CASSLGSTGGLGQPQHF

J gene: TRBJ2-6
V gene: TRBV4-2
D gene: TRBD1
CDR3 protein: CASSQDNQGAITGANVLTF

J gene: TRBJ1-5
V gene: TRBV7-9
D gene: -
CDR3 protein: CASSWTDQPQHF

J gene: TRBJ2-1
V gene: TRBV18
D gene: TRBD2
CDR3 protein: CASSPNLAGVGDEQFF

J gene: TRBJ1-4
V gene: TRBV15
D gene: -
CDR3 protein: CATSKGGTNEKLFF

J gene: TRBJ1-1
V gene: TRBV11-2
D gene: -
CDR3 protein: CASSFQGQVNTEAFF

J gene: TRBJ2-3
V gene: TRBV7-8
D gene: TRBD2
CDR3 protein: CASSGIAGGPNTQYF